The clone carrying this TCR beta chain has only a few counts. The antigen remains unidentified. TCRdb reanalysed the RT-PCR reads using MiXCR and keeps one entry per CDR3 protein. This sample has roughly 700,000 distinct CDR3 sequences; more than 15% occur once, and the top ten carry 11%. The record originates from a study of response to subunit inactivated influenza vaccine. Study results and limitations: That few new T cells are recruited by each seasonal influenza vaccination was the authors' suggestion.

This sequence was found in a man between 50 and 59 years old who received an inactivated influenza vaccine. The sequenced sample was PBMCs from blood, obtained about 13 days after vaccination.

The CDR3 region has the DNA TGTGCCAGCCAGGGGATCACAGATACGCAGTATTTT. Translating it yields CASQGITDTQYF. The chain recombines TRBV12-3 or TRBV12-4 with TRBJ2-3; perhaps TRBD1 as D (6 bases). Between the trimmed V and J ends, which lost 8 bases and 2 bases, there was a span of 8 bases. The CDR3 runs 12 residues.